This TCR beta chain originates from a study of T cells in narcolepsy. Study results and caveats: Blood of same and different patients, but not healthy controls, reportedly held recurring autoreactive clonotypes.

Deletions cut 5 bases from V and 4 bases from J, with 15 bases between. The CDR3 extends over 15 amino acids. Per the germline V gene, CDR1 is SEHNR and CDR2 is FQNEAQ (reference sequence). Using immunoSEQ multiplex PCR, the repertoire was profiled, and TCRdb retains in-frame clones only, with some absent. This table has around 30,000 clones, 75% to 90% appearing once. In regard to this clone: Its antigen is still unknown.

The chain joins TRBV7-9 to TRBJ1-3; D may be TRBD1 (5 bases). This TCR was recovered from a human donor with narcolepsy. The specimen sequenced was CD45RA- memory CD4+ T cells from PBMCs. CDR3 nucleotides: TGTGCCAGCAGCCCCCCGGAGGGGAGAGGAAACACCATATATTTT. Protein: CASSPPEGRGNTIYF.